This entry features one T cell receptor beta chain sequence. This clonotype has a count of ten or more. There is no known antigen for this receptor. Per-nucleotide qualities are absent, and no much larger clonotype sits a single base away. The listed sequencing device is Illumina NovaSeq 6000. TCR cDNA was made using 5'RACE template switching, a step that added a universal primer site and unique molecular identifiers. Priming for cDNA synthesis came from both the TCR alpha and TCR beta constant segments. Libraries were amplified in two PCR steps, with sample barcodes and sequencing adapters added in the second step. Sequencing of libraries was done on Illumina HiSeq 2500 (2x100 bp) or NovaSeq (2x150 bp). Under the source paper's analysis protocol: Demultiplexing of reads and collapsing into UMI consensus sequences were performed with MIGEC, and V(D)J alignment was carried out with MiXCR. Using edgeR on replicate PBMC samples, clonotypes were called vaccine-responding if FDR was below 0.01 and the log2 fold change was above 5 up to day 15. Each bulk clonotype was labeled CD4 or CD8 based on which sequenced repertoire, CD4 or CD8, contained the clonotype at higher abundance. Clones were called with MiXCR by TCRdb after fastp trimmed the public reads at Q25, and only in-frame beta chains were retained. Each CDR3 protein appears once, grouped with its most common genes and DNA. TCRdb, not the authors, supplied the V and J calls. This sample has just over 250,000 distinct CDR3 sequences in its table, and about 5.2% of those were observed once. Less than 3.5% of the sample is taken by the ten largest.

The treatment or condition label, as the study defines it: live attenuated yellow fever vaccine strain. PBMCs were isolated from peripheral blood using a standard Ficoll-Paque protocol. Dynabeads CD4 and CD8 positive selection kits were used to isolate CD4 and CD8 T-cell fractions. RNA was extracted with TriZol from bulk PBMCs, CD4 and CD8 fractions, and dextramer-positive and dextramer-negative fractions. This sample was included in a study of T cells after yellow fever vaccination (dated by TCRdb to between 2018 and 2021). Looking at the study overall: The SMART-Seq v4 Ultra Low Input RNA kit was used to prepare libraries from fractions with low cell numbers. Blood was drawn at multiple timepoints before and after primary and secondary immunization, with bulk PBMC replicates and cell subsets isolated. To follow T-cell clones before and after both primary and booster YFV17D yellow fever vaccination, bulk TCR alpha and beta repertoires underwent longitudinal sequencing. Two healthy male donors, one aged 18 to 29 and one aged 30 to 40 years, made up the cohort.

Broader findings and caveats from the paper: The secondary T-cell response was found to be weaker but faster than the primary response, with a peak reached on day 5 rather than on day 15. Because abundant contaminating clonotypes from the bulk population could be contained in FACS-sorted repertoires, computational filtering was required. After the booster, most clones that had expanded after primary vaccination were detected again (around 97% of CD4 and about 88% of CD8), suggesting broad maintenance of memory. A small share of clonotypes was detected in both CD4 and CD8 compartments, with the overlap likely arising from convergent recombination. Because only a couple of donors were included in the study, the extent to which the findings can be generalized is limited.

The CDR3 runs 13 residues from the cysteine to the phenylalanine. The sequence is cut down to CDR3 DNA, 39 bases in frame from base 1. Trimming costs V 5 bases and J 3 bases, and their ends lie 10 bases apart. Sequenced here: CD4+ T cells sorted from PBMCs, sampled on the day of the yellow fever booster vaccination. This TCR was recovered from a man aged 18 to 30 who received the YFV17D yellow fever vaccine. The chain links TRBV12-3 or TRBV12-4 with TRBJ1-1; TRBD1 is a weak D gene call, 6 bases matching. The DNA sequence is TGTGCCAGCAGTGCGACAGGTTACACTGAAGCTTTCTTT. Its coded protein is CASSATGYTEAFF.